This T cell receptor (beta chain) is drawn from a study of blood T cell repertoires in COVID-19. Across the study: Samples taken during acute and convalescent COVID-19 were collected in the United States, Italy and Spain. In each case, the material was cDNA or gDNA derived from T cells, B-cell-depleted T cells, or PBMCs.

Original processing methods: From reference gene primer amplification, estimates of nucleated cell counts were derived. TCRdb keeps only in-frame clones here, not all; method: immunoSEQ multiplex PCR. The V and J calls and clone size come from that table; D and trimming were worked out from the DNA. Of roughly 200,000 clones in the sample, 84% are singletons; the top ten hold approximately 8%. The length of the CDR3 is 12 residues. V gave up 6 bases and J gave up 9 bases, with 9 bases separating them. From germline, CDR1 is MNHEY and CDR2 SVGAGI. Patients in Seattle were enrolled during active infection, then followed longitudinally.

The chain is built from TRBV6-5 and TRBJ1-6; D possibly corresponds to TRBD1 (6 bases). The sequenced material came from peripheral blood. This clonotype was sampled from an elderly woman with COVID-19, enrolled during active disease. The CDR3 DNA reads TGTGCCAGCAGCAAAGGGGGTTCACCCCTCCACTTT. Protein: CASSKGGSPLHF.